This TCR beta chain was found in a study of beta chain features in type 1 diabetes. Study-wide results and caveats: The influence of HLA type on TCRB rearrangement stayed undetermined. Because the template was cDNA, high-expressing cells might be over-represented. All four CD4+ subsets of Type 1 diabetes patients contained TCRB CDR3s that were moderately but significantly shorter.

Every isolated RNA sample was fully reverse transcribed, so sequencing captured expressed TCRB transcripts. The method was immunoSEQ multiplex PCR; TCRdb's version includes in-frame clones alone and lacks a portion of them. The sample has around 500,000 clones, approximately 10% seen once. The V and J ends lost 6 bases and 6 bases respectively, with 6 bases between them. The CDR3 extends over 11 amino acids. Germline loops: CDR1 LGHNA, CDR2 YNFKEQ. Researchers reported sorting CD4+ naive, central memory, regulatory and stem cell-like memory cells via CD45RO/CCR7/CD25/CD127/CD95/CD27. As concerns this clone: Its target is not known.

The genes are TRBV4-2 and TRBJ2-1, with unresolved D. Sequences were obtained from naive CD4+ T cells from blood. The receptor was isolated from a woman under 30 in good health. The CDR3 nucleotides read TGTGCCAGCAGGTATAGCAATGAGCAGTTCTTC. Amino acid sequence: CASRYSNEQFF.